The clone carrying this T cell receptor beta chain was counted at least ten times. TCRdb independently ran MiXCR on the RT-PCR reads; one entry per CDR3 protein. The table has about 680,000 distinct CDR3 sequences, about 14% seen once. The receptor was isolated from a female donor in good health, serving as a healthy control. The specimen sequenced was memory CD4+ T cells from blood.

CDR3 in DNA: TGCAGCGTTCCCGGACCGGTACAAGAGACCCAGTACTTC. It yields the protein CSVPGPVQETQYF. V is TRBV29-1 and J is TRBJ2-5; no reliable D call. The CDR3 consists of 13 residues. The V end lost 5 bases, the J end lost 2 bases, and 12 bases lay between the germline ends. Germline V gene lookup returns CDR1 SQVTM and CDR2 ANQGSEA. Combining the CDR3 with reference TRBV29-1 and TRBJ2-5 gives the whole variable domain SAVISQKPSRDICQRGTSLTIQCQVDSQVTMMFWYRQQPGQSLTLIATANQGSEATYESGFVIDKFPISRPNLTFSTLTVSNMSPEDSSIYLCSVPGPVQETQYFGPGTRLLVL.